A selection of T cell receptor beta chains follows, all from one sample in a study of Tregs in tolerant kidney transplant recipients. The table came from immunoSEQ multiplex PCR; TCRdb's copy has only in-frame clones and leaves some out. The sample holds around 64,000 clones; approximately 87% are singletons and the top ten take around 4.1%. The sequencing here drew on CD4+ T cells from blood (PBMCs), taken 6 months after the transplant. These receptors were obtained from a human patient who received a combined kidney and bone marrow transplant. The T cells may partly be graft donor cells. Each CDR3 is given with its conserved first and last residue. A D gene is named only where the DNA matches it firmly. Part of the rows lack a size; the others show once, few, many or a class for expanded clones.

abundance: NA; j_gene: TRBJ1-2; d_gene: NA; v_gene: TRBV7-9; CDR3aa: CASSLSGDRGYTF; CDR3nt: TGTGCCAGCAGCTTATCAGGGGACCGGGGCTACACCTTC
abundance: NA; j_gene: TRBJ1-5; d_gene: NA; v_gene: TRBV7-2; CDR3aa: CASSLGQPSFYSNQPQHF; CDR3nt: TGTGCCAGCAGCTTAGGACAACCCTCCTTTTATAGCAATCAGCCCCAGCATTTT
abundance: NA; j_gene: TRBJ2-7; d_gene: NA; v_gene: TRBV2; CDR3aa: CASSRGSPTNLYEQYF; CDR3nt: TGTGCCAGCTCGCGGGGCTCACCAACCAACCTCTACGAGCAGTACTTC
abundance: few; j_gene: TRBJ2-1; d_gene: TRBD1; v_gene: TRBV7-9; CDR3aa: CASSYGTAYNEQFF; CDR3nt: TGTGCCAGCAGCTACGGGACAGCCTACAATGAGCAGTTCTTC
abundance: NA; j_gene: TRBJ2-5; d_gene: NA; v_gene: TRBV6-1; CDR3aa: CASSGTDQETQYF; CDR3nt: TGTGCCAGCAGTGGGACAGACCAAGAGACCCAGTACTTC
abundance: NA; j_gene: TRBJ2-7; d_gene: TRBD1; v_gene: TRBV4-1; CDR3aa: CASSTTGTGAYEQYF; CDR3nt: TGCGCCAGCAGCACCACCGGGACAGGGGCCTACGAGCAGTACTTC
abundance: NA; j_gene: TRBJ1-6; d_gene: TRBD1; v_gene: TRBV5-1; CDR3aa: CASSTGQGGSPLHF; CDR3nt: TGCGCCAGCAGCACCGGACAGGGAGGATCCCCCCTCCACTTT
abundance: few; j_gene: TRBJ1-4; d_gene: NA; v_gene: TRBV5-6; CDR3aa: CASSFKQGWNEKLFF; CDR3nt: TGTGCCAGCAGCTTCAAGCAGGGATGGAATGAAAAACTGTTTTTT
abundance: NA; j_gene: TRBJ1-2; d_gene: NA; v_gene: TRBV9; CDR3aa: CASSVGGRDIIGGYTF; CDR3nt: TGTGCCAGCAGCGTAGGCGGACGGGACATCATTGGCGGCTACACCTTC
abundance: NA; j_gene: TRBJ1-1; d_gene: TRBD1; v_gene: TRBV15; CDR3aa: CATSIARGHRVGRAFF; CDR3nt: TGTGCCACCAGCATTGCCAGGGGGCATCGAGTAGGGAGAGCTTTCTTT
abundance: NA; j_gene: TRBJ1-1; d_gene: TRBD1; v_gene: TRBV11-2; CDR3aa: CASSLLIGTANTEAFF; CDR3nt: TGTGCCAGCAGCTTGCTAATTGGGACAGCTAACACTGAAGCTTTCTTT
abundance: NA; j_gene: TRBJ2-3; d_gene: NA; v_gene: TRBV11-2; CDR3aa: CASSLEGGSTDTQYF; CDR3nt: TGCGCCAGCAGCTTAGAAGGCGGATCCACAGATACGCAGTATTTT
abundance: NA; j_gene: TRBJ2-2; d_gene: TRBD1; v_gene: TRBV7-3; CDR3aa: CASSLQGGATGELFF; CDR3nt: TGCGCCAGCAGCTTACAGGGGGGAGCCACCGGGGAGCTGTTTTTT
abundance: NA; j_gene: TRBJ1-4; d_gene: NA; v_gene: TRBV5-1; CDR3aa: CASSLEGKANEKLFF; CDR3nt: TGCGCCAGCAGCTTGGAGGGGAAGGCTAATGAAAAACTGTTTTTT
abundance: NA; j_gene: TRBJ1-1; d_gene: TRBD1; v_gene: TRBV7-6; CDR3aa: CASSLMGRGFADTEAFF; CDR3nt: TGTGCCAGCAGCTTAATGGGCAGGGGGTTTGCGGACACTGAAGCTTTCTTT
abundance: NA; j_gene: TRBJ2-7; d_gene: NA; v_gene: TRBV11-3; CDR3aa: CASSLRITSLHYEQYF; CDR3nt: TGTGCCAGCAGCTTAAGAATAACTAGCTTACACTACGAGCAGTACTTC
abundance: NA; j_gene: TRBJ2-3; d_gene: NA; v_gene: TRBV7-9; CDR3aa: CASSNRAQADTQYF; CDR3nt: TGTGCCAGCAGCAACAGAGCCCAGGCAGATACGCAGTATTTT
abundance: few; j_gene: TRBJ1-6; d_gene: NA; v_gene: TRBV7-2; CDR3aa: CASSRELGGNSPLHF; CDR3nt: TGTGCCAGCAGCCGCGAGTTAGGGGGAAATTCACCCCTCCACTTT
abundance: NA; j_gene: TRBJ2-1; d_gene: NA; v_gene: TRBV14; CDR3aa: CASSHYPVLRSSYNEQFF; CDR3nt: TGTGCCAGCAGCCATTACCCGGTACTACGAAGCTCCTACAATGAGCAGTTCTTC
abundance: NA; j_gene: TRBJ1-6; d_gene: NA; v_gene: TRBV5-3; CDR3aa: CARSSERYNSPLHF; CDR3nt: TGTGCCAGAAGCTCAGAACGCTATAATTCACCCCTCCACTTT
abundance: NA; j_gene: TRBJ1-2; d_gene: NA; v_gene: TRBV20-1; CDR3aa: CSGNRPYGYTF; CDR3nt: TGCAGTGGCAACAGACCGTATGGCTACACCTTC
abundance: few; j_gene: TRBJ2-5; d_gene: NA; v_gene: TRBV5-4; CDR3aa: CASSLAGNPQETQYF; CDR3nt: TGTGCCAGCAGCTTGGCGGGGAACCCTCAAGAGACCCAGTACTTC
abundance: NA; j_gene: TRBJ1-4; d_gene: NA; v_gene: TRBV18; CDR3aa: CASSPRQVGGRTTNEKLFF; CDR3nt: TGTGCCAGCTCACCAAGACAGGTTGGAGGTAGAACAACTAATGAAAAACTGTTTTTT
abundance: NA; j_gene: TRBJ2-7; d_gene: TRBD1; v_gene: TRBV2; CDR3aa: CASSGTRGRNEQYF; CDR3nt: TGTGCCAGCAGTGGAACCAGGGGGCGTAACGAGCAGTACTTC
abundance: few; j_gene: TRBJ2-3; d_gene: TRBD2; v_gene: TRBV5-1; CDR3aa: CASSLAPGGIDTQYF; CDR3nt: TGCGCCAGCAGCTTGGCCCCGGGGGGGATAGATACGCAGTATTTT
abundance: NA; j_gene: TRBJ2-1; d_gene: NA; v_gene: TRBV2; CDR3aa: CASTSGFNNEQFF; CDR3nt: TGTGCCAGCACGTCAGGTTTTAACAATGAGCAGTTCTTC
abundance: few; j_gene: TRBJ1-1; d_gene: NA; v_gene: TRBV5-1; CDR3aa: CASSLEIGANTEAFF; CDR3nt: TGCGCCAGCAGCTTGGAGATAGGGGCGAACACTGAAGCTTTCTTT
abundance: NA; j_gene: TRBJ1-6; d_gene: NA; v_gene: TRBV4-2; CDR3aa: CASSHAIQGSYNSPLHF; CDR3nt: TGTGCCAGCAGCCACGCGATACAGGGTTCCTATAATTCCCCCCTCCACTTT
abundance: few; j_gene: TRBJ1-4; d_gene: TRBD1; v_gene: TRBV4-3; CDR3aa: CASSRGQGLEKLFF; CDR3nt: TGCGCCAGCAGCCGGGGACAGGGACTTGAAAAACTGTTTTTT
abundance: NA; j_gene: TRBJ2-1; d_gene: TRBD2; v_gene: TRBV5-4; CDR3aa: CASSNGAWLAAMSSYNEQFF; CDR3nt: TGTGCCAGCAGCAACGGAGCGTGGCTAGCGGCCATGAGCTCCTACAATGAGCAGTTCTTC
abundance: NA; j_gene: TRBJ2-1; d_gene: TRBD2; v_gene: TRBV16; CDR3aa: CASSPRDRKKVEAGGCEQFF; CDR3nt: TGTGCCAGCAGCCCACGGGACCGCAAAAAAGTCGAAGCGGGAGGATGCGAGCAGTTCTTC
abundance: NA; j_gene: TRBJ2-2; d_gene: TRBD2; v_gene: TRBV30; CDR3aa: CAWSGGAGGGAYTGELFF; CDR3nt: TGTGCCTGGAGTGGAGGGGCGGGGGGCGGTGCGTACACCGGGGAGCTGTTTTTT
abundance: NA; j_gene: TRBJ2-1; d_gene: TRBD2; v_gene: TRBV7-3; CDR3aa: CASSLSSGRINEQFF; CDR3nt: TGTGCCAGCAGCTTATCTAGCGGGAGAATAAATGAGCAGTTCTTC
abundance: NA; j_gene: TRBJ2-7; d_gene: TRBD2; v_gene: TRBV27; CDR3aa: CASRGLAGTYEQYF; CDR3nt: TGTGCCAGCCGAGGACTAGCGGGAACCTACGAGCAGTACTTC
abundance: NA; j_gene: TRBJ1-1; d_gene: NA; v_gene: TRBV5-1; CDR3aa: CASSQNQEATEAFF; CDR3nt: TGCGCCAGCAGCCAGAACCAGGAGGCCACTGAAGCTTTCTTT
abundance: NA; j_gene: TRBJ1-3; d_gene: TRBD1; v_gene: TRBV4-3; CDR3aa: CASSQDPGQGYFSGNTIYF; CDR3nt: TGCGCCAGCAGCCAAGATCCCGGACAGGGGTATTTCTCTGGAAACACCATATATTTT
abundance: once; j_gene: TRBJ2-5; d_gene: NA; v_gene: TRBV7-7; CDR3aa: CASSFGVNGGETQYF; CDR3nt: TGTGCCAGCAGCTTCGGGGTAAACGGTGGGGAGACCCAGTACTTC